The 25 T cell receptor delta chains reported below all come from one sample, sequenced in a study of gamma-delta T cells after stem cell transplantation. TCRdb called clones anew from the RT-PCR reads with CATT. The table has over 2,000 delta-chain clones, about 21% seen once. Sample: gamma-delta T cells. The receptors were gathered from a human donor. It is not recorded whose cells these are; they may come from a transplant donor.

Worth noting for this clone: One base away lies a much larger clone, so this may be a sequencing read error. This chain uses TRDV2 with TRDJ3, with TRDD3 matching over 13 bases. Matching the DNA to germline supplied the J gene, which TCRdb does not give. This CDR3 region has 20 residues. Germline-derived CDR1 and CDR2 are GEAIGNYY and EKD. The CDR3 nucleotides read TGTGCCTGTGACGCTACTGGGGGATACGTCAGCTCCTGGGACACCCGAAAGATGTTTTTC. Protein sequence: CACDATGGYVSSWDTRKMFF.

The J gene corresponds to TRDJ1; a V gene call is absent; TRDD2, the D gene given by the table, was not confirmed from the DNA. This CDR3 is built from 18 residues. CDR3 loop: CALGIPFLHDRLTDKLIF. The CDR3 nucleotides are TGTGCTCTTGGGATCCCTTTCCTACACGACCGCCTCACCGATAAACTCATCTTT.

In regard to this clone: This may stem from a read error, because a much larger clone lies one nucleotide away. V usage is TRDV2 and J usage is TRDJ3; D possibly corresponds to TRDD3 (5 bases). The CDR3 has 19 residues. Trimming pared 0 bases from V and 0 bases from J, leaving 14 bases between. The germline V gene has CDR1 GEAIGNYY and CDR2 EKD. The CDR3 region is CACDTGGFEGSWDTRQMFF. DNA for the CDR3: TGTGCCTGTGACACCGGGGGCTTCGAGGGCTCCTGGGACACCCGACAGATGTTTTTC.

Worth noting for this clone: The sample holds other DNA sequences that translate to the same CDR3. This chain joins TRDV2 and TRDJ1; a weak D match, TRDD3 (5 bases). TCRdb leaves out the J gene; it was filled in here by matching the DNA to germline. CDR1 and CDR2 from the germline V gene are GEAIGNYY and EKD. CDR3 length equals 20 residues. V dropped 5 bases and J dropped 0 bases, with 30 bases sitting between them. CDR3 protein: CACVSPKELWGRRYTDKLIF. CDR3 sequence (DNA): TGTGCCTGTGTCTCACCGAAGGAACTATGGGGTAGACGGTACACCGATAAACTCATCTTT.

This chain links TRDV1 with TRDJ1; TRDD3 agrees at 8 bases. This CDR3 has 21 residues. The J segment lost 0 bases and the V segment lost 1 base, leaving 19 bases of the junction unmatched. Germline CDR1 and CDR2: TSWWSYY and QGS. The CDR3 coding sequence is TGTGCTCTTGGGGAACAGGGGACACGGTTTGGGGGATCTCGGTACACCGATAAACTCATCTTT. Protein sequence: CALGEQGTRFGGSRYTDKLIF.

The J gene is TRDJ3, the V gene TRDV3; D perhaps matches TRDD3 (5 bases). CDR1 TVYSNPD and CDR2 GDNSRS come from the germline V gene (reference sequence). Trimming took off 3 bases at V and 0 bases at J, with 21 bases between the two ends. CDR3 length: 19 amino acids. The CDR3 bases are TGTGCCTTACCCGTACTGGTCAACCACCTCTCCTGGGACACCCGACAGATGTTTTTC. Its protein is CALPVLVNHLSWDTRQMFF.

This clone is medium-sized within its sample. This chain uses TRDV2 with TRDJ2, with 12 bases aligning to TRDD3. This CDR3 comprises 17 residues. V dropped 0 bases and J dropped 0; count of bases not matched to a gene: 1. The germline V gene encodes CDR1 GEAIGNYY and CDR2 EKD. As DNA, the CDR3 is TGTGCCTGTGACACCCTGGGGGATACGTCTTTGACAGCACAACTCTTCTTT. This codes for CACDTLGDTSLTAQLFF.

V is TRDV1 and J is TRDJ1, with 8 nucleotides matching TRDD3. V lost 1 base to trimming and J lost 0 bases; unmatched junction nucleotides: 13. The CDR3 runs 19 residues. CDR1 and CDR2 (germline): TSWWSYY, QGS. The DNA of the CDR3 is TGTGCTCTTGGGGAACCGAAGATACTGGGGGCCTCGTACACCGATAAACTCATCTTT. As protein: CALGEPKILGASYTDKLIF.

This clone was observed a few times. The chain has TRDV1 and TRDJ1; D is perhaps TRDD2 (9 bases). V was trimmed by 3 bases and J by 0 bases, leaving 32 bases between them. CDR3 size: 22 residues. Germline V gene sequence: CDR1 TSWWSYY, CDR2 QGS. The CDR3 DNA reads TGTGCTCTTGGGGAGGCCTTCCTACAACTGGGGGTTCCGATAGTGTACACCGATAAACTCATCTTT. It is translated as CALGEAFLQLGVPIVYTDKLIF.

This clone is large within its sample. The chain joins TRDV1 to TRDJ1; 10 bases map to TRDD3. Germline assignment: CDR1 TSWWSYY and CDR2 QGS. V shed 1 base and J 0 bases; nucleotides not matched to a gene: 23. The CDR3 is 23 amino acids. CDR3 nucleotides: TGTGCTCTTGGGGAACGCTTTACCCCCACGATTGGGGGATACCGTCCGTACACCGATAAACTCATCTTT. Its translation is CALGERFTPTIGGYRPYTDKLIF.

About this clone itself: With a much larger clone just one base away, this may be a read error. The V call is TRDV2, the J call TRDJ1; no clear D. Here the J gene came from matching the DNA to germline, since TCRdb omits it. Germline V gives CDR1 GEAIGNYY, CDR2 EKD. The CDR3 totals 15 residues. The V gene lost 1 base and the J gene lost 0 bases, with 11 bases spanning the gap. CDR3 region: CACDTQKGYTDKLIF. CDR3 coding DNA: TGTGCCTGTGACACGCAGAAGGGTTACACCGATAAACTCATCTTT.

The chain carries TRDV1 and TRDJ1; tentative D call: TRDD3 (6 bases). The CDR3 totals 15 residues. Per the germline V gene, CDR1 is TSWWSYY and CDR2 is QGS. V was trimmed by 4 bases and J by 4 bases, leaving 16 bases between them. The CDR3 region is CALGGASVLGDKLIF. CDR3 bases: TGTGCTCTTGGGGGCGCATCTGTACTGGGCGATAAACTCATCTTT.

The CDR3 loop is CALGLRCPLPLLGDTRDTDKLIF. The CDR3 DNA reads TGTGCTCTTGGGCTACGCTGCCCCCTTCCATTACTGGGGGATACGCGCGACACCGATAAACTCATCTTT. The V gene is TRDV1, the J gene TRDJ1, with TRDD3 matching over 13 bases. Germline CDR1 reads TSWWSYY; CDR2 reads QGS. The CDR3 length is 23 residues. Trimming at V came to 5 bases and at J to 0 bases, leaving 24 bases not matched to a gene.

This clone showed up just once. The rearrangement uses TRAV29/DV5 and TRDJ1; 8 bases are shared with TRDD3. Since TCRdb gives no J gene, matching the DNA to germline was used here to assign it. From germline, CDR1 is NSMFDY and CDR2 ISSIKDK. The V segment lost 0 bases and the J segment 3 bases; nucleotides outside the gene matches: 16. The CDR3 loop spans 18 amino acids. For the CDR3, the DNA is TGTGCAGCAAGCGCGAGTTGTAACGGGGGGATAACACCCGATAAACTCATCTTT. Its translation is CAASASCNGGITPDKLIF.

Of note for this clone: This CDR3 is also generated by other DNA sequences in the sample. The chain couples TRDV2 to TRDJ2, with D possibly matching TRDD3 (5 bases). The germline V gene has CDR1 GEAIGNYY and CDR2 EKD. Trimming cost V 0 bases and J 0 bases, with 13 bases left between them. The CDR3 runs 17 residues. CDR3 sequence (DNA): TGTGCCTGTGACACCGTTAATGGGGCTGCTTTGACAGCACAACTCTTCTTT. Protein product: CACDTVNGAALTAQLFF.

This clone was detected a few times. The rearrangement joins TRDV3 to TRDJ1, with 10 positions matching TRDD3. The CDR3 spans 18 residues. Germline CDR1 is TVYSNPD and CDR2 is GDNSRS (reference sequence). Trimming at V came to 5 bases and at J to 2 bases, leaving 20 bases not matched to a gene. In nucleotides, the CDR3 is TGTGCCACCAAGAGAGGGGGGGAACTGGGGGATCCTACCGATAAACTCATCTTT. Protein sequence: CATKRGGELGDPTDKLIF.

Relative to its sample, this clone is large. The chain employs TRDV2 and TRDJ2; 7 positions match TRDD3. The length of the CDR3 is 15 residues. With V trimmed by 1 base and J by 1 base, 2 bases remained unmatched. Germline V gives CDR1 GEAIGNYY, CDR2 EKD. The CDR3 nucleotides are TGTGCCTGTGACACGGTGGGGGATTTGACAGCACAACTCTTCTTT. It encodes CACDTVGDLTAQLFF.

The chain joins TRDV1 to TRDJ1; 8 bases are shared with TRDD3. The J segment lost 3 bases and the V segment lost 1 base, leaving 19 bases of the junction unmatched. The CDR3 covers 20 residues. Per germline, CDR1 TSWWSYY and CDR2 QGS. CDR3 bases: TGTGCTCTTGGGGAACCGTCCCTTTTACGGTCTGGGGGACAGGCCGATAAACTCATCTTT. This gives the protein CALGEPSLLRSGGQADKLIF.

By sample fraction, this clone is large (0.1 to 1%). V gene TRDV2 combines with J gene TRDJ2, with TRDD3 matching 13 bases. The CDR3 runs to 16 residues. The J segment lost 3 bases and the V segment lost 2 bases, leaving 2 bases of the junction unmatched. Germline CDR1 and CDR2: GEAIGNYY and EKD. The CDR3 coding sequence is TGTGCCTGTGACAGACTGGGGGATACGATGACAGCACAACTCTTCTTT. Its translation: CACDRLGDTMTAQLFF.

This clone was observed a few times. This chain uses TRDV1 with TRDJ2; 13 bases are shared with TRDD3. The CDR3 is 18 amino acids. Germline V CDR1 and CDR2: TSWWSYY, QGS. After removal of 4 bases from V and 6 bases from J, the junction contained 11 bases not matched to a gene. The CDR3 region has the DNA TGTGCTCTTGGGGTCTCGAGTACTGGGGGATACGGGTCAGCACAACTCTTCTTT. Translating gives CALGVSSTGGYGSAQLFF.

This clone was recorded a few times. This sequence may be a read error, since a much larger clone differs from it by one base. The chain employs TRDV2 and TRDJ1, with 13 bases that match TRDD3. The CDR3 totals 20 residues. In germline, CDR1 is GEAIGNYY, CDR2 EKD. J lost 0 bases, V lost 3 bases, and 15 bases had no gene match. The CDR3 region has the DNA TGTGCCTGTGACGCCGTGCCGTACTGGGGGATACGTCGGTACACCGATAAACTCATCTTT. Its protein product is CACDAVPYWGIRRYTDKLIF.

By share of the sample, this clone is large (0.1 to 1%). This CDR3 reads CACDTGGYAYTDKLIF. The CDR3 DNA sequence: TGTGCCTGTGACACTGGGGGATACGCGTACACCGATAAACTCATCTTT. This chain links TRDV2 with TRDJ1, with 11 positions matching TRDD3. The CDR3 extends over 16 amino acids. Germline values: CDR1 GEAIGNYY, CDR2 EKD. J lost 0 bases, V lost 1 base, and 3 bases had no gene match.

In this sample, this clone turned up a few times. This may be a read error, as it is one base from a much larger clone. The rearrangement links TRDV2 to TRDJ1; 9 bases match TRDD3. The CDR3 length is 15 residues. With V trimmed by 3 bases and J by 3 bases, 7 bases remained unmatched. The germline CDR1 and CDR2 sequences are GEAIGNYY and EKD. The CDR3 here is CACDGGIPLADKLIF. DNA for the CDR3: TGTGCCTGTGACGGGGGGATACCCCTAGCCGATAAACTCATCTTT.

Notes on this clone: Mismatch with germline at one junction end may stem from a read error. V gene TRDV2 combines with J gene TRDJ2, with 10 bases lining up with TRDD3. The J gene, not given by TCRdb, was assigned here from a germline match of the nucleotide sequence. This CDR3 spans 15 amino acids. Germline V gene sequence: CDR1 GEAIGNYY, CDR2 EKD. DNA for the CDR3: TGTGCCTGTGACACACGGGGGGATACGACAGCAAAACTCTTCTTT. Translation gives CACDTRGDTTAKLFF.

This clone was recorded a few times. V usage is TRDV3 and J usage is TRDJ2; a possible D gene is TRDD3 (5 bases). Between the trimmed V and J ends, which lost 1 base and 6 bases, there was a span of 21 bases. Germline CDR1 is TVYSNPD and CDR2 is GDNSRS (reference sequence). There are 16 residues in the CDR3. The CDR3 nucleotides are TGTGCCTTTATCTACTGTGGTATACGGGCGGCAGCACAACTCTTCTTT. This translates into CAFIYCGIRAAAQLFF.